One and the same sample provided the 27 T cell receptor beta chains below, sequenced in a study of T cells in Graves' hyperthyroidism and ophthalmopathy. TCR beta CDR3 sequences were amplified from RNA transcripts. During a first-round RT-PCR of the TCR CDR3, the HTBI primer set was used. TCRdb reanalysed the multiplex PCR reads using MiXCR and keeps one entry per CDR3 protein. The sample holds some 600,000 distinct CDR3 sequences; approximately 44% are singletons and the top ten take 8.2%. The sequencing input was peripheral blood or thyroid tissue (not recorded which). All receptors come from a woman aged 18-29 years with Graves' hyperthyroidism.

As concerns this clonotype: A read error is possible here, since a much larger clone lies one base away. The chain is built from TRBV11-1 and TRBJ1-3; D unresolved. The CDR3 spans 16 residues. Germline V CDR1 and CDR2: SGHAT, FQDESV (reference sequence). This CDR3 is CASSLVGRSSGNTKYF. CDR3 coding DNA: TGTGCCAGCAGCTTAGTGGGCAGGAGCTCTGGAAACACCAAATATTTT.

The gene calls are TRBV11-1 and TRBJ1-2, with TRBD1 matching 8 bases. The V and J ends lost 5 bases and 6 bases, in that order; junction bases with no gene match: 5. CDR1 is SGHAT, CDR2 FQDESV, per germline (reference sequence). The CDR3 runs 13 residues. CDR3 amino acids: CASSRGQGDGYTF. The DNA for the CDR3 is TGTGCCAGCAGCCGCGGACAGGGCGATGGCTACACCTTC.

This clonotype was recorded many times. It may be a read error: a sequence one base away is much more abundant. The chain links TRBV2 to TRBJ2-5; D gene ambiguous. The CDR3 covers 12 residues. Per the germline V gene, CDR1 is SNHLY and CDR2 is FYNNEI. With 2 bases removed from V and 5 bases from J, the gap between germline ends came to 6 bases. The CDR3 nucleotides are TGTGCCAGCAGTGAATGGGGTGAGACCCAGTACTTC. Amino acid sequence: CASSEWGETQYF.

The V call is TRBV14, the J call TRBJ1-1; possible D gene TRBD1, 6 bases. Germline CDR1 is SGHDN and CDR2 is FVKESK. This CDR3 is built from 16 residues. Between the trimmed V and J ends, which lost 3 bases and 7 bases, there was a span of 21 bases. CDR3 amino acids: CASSQDSGTQESEAFF. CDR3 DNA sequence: TGTGCCAGCAGCCAGGACTCCGGGACACAAGAGAGTGAAGCTTTCTTT. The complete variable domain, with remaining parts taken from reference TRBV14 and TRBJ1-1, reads EAGVTQFPSHSVIEKGQTVTLRCDPISGHDNLYWYRRVMGKEIKFLLHFVKESKQDESGMPNNRFLAERTGGTYSTLKVQPAELEDSGVYFCASSQDSGTQESEAFFGQGTRLTVV.

The CDR3 loop reads CASKSGAALSGYTF. The CDR3 DNA reads as TGTGCCAGCAAGTCCGGGGCAGCACTCTCGGGCTACACCTTC. The V and J genes are TRBV25-1 and TRBJ1-2, with a tentative D call TRBD1 (5 bases). Germline values: CDR1 MGHDK, CDR2 SYGVNS. V lost 7 bases and J 8 bases, leaving 20 bases between the germline ends. The length of the CDR3 is 14 residues.

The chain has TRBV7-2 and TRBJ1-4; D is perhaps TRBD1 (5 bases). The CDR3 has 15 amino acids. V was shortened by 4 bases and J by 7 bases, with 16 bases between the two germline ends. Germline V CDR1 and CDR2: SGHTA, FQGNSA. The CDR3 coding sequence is TGTGCCAGCAGCTCCTGGGAAGGGGCAGGTGAAAAACTGTTTTTT. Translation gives CASSSWEGAGEKLFF.

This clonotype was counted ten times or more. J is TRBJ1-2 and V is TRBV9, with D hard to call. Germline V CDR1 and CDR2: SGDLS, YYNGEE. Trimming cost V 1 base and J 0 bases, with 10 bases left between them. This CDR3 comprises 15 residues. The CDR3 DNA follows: TGTGCCAGCAGCGTAATGGGCGATACTAACTATGGCTACACCTTC. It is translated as CASSVMGDTNYGYTF. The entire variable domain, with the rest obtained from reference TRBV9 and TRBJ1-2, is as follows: DSGVTQTPKHLITATGQRVTLRCSPRSGDLSVYWYQQSLDQGLQFLIQYYNGEERAKGNILERFSAQQFPDLHSELNLSSLELGDSALYFCASSVMGDTNYGYTFGSGTRLTVV.

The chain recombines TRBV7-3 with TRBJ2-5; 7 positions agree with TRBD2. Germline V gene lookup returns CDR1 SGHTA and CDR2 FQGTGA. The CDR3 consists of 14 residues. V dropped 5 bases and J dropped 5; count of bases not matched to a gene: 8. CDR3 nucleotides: TGTGCCAGCAGCCCCGGGGGGAATTCGGAGACCCAGTACTTC. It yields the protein CASSPGGNSETQYF. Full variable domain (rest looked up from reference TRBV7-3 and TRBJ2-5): GAGVSQTPSNKVTEKGKYVELRCDPISGHTALYWYRQSLGQGPEFLIYFQGTGAADDSGLPNDRFFAVRPEGSVSTLKIQRTERGDSAVYLCASSPGGNSETQYFGPGTRLLVL.

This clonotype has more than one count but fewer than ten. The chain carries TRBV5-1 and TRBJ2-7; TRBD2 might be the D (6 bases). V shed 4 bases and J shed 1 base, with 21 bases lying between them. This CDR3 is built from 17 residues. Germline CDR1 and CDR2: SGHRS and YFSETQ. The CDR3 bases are TGCGCCAGCAGCCTGTATACCCAGGGAGGTACGTCCTACGAGCAGTACTTC. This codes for CASSLYTQGGTSYEQYF.

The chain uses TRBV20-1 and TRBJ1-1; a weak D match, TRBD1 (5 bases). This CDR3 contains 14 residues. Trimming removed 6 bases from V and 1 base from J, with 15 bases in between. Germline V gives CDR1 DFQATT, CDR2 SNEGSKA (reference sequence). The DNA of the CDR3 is TGCAGTGCCAGAACAGGTTCTGGGAACACTGAAGCTTTCTTT. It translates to CSARTGSGNTEAFF.

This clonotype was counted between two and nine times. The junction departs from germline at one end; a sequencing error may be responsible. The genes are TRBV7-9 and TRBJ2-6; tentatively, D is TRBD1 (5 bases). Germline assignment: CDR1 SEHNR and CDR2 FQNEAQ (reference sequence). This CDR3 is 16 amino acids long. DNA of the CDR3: TGCGCCAGCACCTTCTCTCTCAGGGCTGGGGCCAACGTCCTGACTTTC. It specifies CASTFSLRAGANVLTF.

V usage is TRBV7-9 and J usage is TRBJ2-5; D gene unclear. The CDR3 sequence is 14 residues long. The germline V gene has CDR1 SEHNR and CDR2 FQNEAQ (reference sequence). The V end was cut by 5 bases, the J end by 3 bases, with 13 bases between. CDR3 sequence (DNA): TGTGCCAGCAGCCAAGTGGGCCGAGAAGAGACCCAGTACTTC. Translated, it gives CASSQVGREETQYF.

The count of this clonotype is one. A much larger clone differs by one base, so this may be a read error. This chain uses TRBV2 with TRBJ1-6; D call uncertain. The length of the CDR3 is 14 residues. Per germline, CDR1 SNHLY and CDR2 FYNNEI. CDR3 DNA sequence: TGTGCCAGCAGTGAAGGCGGCTATAATCCACCCCTCCACTTT. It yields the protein CASSEGGYNPPLHF.

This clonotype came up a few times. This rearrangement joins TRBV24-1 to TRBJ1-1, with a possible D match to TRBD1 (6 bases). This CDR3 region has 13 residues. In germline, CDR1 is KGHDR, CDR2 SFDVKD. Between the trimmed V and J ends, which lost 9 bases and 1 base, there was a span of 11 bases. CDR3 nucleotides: TGTGCCACCCGGGAGGACAGGAACACTGAAGCTTTCTTT. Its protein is CATREDRNTEAFF.

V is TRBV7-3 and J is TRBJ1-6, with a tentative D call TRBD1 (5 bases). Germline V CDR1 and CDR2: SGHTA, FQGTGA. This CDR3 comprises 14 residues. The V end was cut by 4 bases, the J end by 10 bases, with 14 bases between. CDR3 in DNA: TGTGCCAGCAGCTCGGGACTAACGGGATCACCCCTCCACTTT. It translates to CASSSGLTGSPLHF.

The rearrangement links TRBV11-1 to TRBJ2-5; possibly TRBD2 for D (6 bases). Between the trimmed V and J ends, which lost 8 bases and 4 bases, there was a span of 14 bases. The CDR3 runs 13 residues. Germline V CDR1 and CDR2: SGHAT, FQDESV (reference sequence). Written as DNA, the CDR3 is TGTGCCAGCTCACTCCCTAGCGCAGAGACCCAGTACTTC. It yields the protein CASSLPSAETQYF.

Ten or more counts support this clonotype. CDR3 nucleotides: TGTGCCAGCAGTGATCAGAATGAAAAACTGTTTTTT. Translating gives CASSDQNEKLFF. The V gene is TRBV2, the J gene TRBJ1-4; the D is unclear. This CDR3 has 12 residues. The V end was cut by 3 bases, the J end by 5 bases, with 4 bases between. Germline V lookup: CDR1 SNHLY, CDR2 FYNNEI.

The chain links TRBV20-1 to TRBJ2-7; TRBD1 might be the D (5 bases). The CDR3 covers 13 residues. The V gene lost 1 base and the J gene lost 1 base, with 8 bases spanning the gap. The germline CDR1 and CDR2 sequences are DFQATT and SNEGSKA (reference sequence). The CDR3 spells CSARGAGSYEQYF. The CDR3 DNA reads TGCAGTGCTAGAGGGGCAGGGTCCTACGAGCAGTACTTC.

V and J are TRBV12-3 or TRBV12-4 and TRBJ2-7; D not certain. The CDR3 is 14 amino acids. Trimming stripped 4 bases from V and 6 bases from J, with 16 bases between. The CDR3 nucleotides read TGTGCCAGCAGTTCCGACTTAGAAGTGCCCGAGCAGTACTTC. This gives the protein CASSSDLEVPEQYF.

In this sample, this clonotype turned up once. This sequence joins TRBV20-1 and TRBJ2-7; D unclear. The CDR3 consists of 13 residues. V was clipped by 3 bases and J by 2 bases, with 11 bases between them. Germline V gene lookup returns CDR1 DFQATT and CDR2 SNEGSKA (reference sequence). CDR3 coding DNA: TGCAGTGCTAGCGGGCCGTCGACCTACGAGCAGTACTTC. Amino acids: CSASGPSTYEQYF.

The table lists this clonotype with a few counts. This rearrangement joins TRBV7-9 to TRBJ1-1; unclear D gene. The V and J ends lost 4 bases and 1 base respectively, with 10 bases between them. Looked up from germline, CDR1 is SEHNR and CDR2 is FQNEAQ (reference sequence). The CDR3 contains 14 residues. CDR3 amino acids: CASSSFDANTEAFF. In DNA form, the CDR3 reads TGTGCCAGCAGCTCCTTTGACGCGAACACTGAAGCTTTCTTT. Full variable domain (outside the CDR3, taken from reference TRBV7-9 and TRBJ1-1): DTGVSQNPRHKITKRGQNVTFRCDPISEHNRLYWYRQTLGQGPEFLTYFQNEAQLEKSRLLSDRFSAERPKGSFSTLEIQRTEQGDSAMYLCASSSFDANTEAFFGQGTRLTVV.

CDR3 nucleotide sequence: TGTGCCATCAGTGACGGACAGGCGGGCTCTGGGGCCAACGTCCTGACTTTC. Residues: CAISDGQAGSGANVLTF. The chain combines TRBV10-3 with TRBJ2-6, with 7 bases that match TRBD1. The CDR3 totals 17 residues. The germline CDR1 and CDR2 sequences are ENHRY and SYGVKD. Trimming cost V 3 bases and J 0 bases; bases outside gene matches: 5.

CDR3 protein: CATSSPTGASGELFF. CDR3 sequence (DNA): TGTGCCACCAGCAGCCCAACAGGGGCCTCCGGGGAGCTGTTTTTT. The chain recombines TRBV15 with TRBJ2-2; TRBD1 agrees at 7 bases. This CDR3 comprises 15 residues. The V gene's germline CDR1 is LNHNV and CDR2 YYDKDF (reference sequence). V trimming: 3 bases; J trimming: 6 bases; junction bases outside the gene matches: 7.

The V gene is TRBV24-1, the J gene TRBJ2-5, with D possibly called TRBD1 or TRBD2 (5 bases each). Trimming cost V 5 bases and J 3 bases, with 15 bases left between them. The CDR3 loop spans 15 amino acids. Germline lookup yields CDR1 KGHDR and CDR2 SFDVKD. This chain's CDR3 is CATSALGTVEETQYF. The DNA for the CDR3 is TGTGCCACCAGTGCCCTAGGGACGGTCGAAGAGACCCAGTACTTC.

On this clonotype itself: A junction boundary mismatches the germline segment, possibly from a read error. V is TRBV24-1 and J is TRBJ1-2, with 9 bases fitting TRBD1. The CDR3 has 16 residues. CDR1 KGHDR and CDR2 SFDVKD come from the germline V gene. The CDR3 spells CASSLLGGTGLSGYTF. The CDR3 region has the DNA TGTGCCAGCAGTTTACTCGGAGGGACAGGGCTGAGCGGCTACACCTTC.

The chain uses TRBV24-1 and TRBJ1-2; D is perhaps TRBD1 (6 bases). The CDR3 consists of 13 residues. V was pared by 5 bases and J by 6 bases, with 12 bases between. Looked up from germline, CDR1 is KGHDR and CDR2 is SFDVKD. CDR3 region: CATSATGKDGYTF. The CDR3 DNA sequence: TGTGCCACCAGTGCTACAGGGAAGGATGGCTACACCTTC.

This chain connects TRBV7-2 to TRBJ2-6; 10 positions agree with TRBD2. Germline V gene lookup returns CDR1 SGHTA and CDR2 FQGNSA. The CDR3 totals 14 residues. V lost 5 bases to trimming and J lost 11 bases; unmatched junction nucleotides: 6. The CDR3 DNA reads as TGTGCCAGCAGCCAAGCGGGAGGGGACTACGTCCTGACTTTC. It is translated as CASSQAGGDYVLTF.